This T cell receptor (beta chain) was identified during a study of blood T cell repertoires in COVID-19 (dated by TCRdb to the early 2020s). As for the study more broadly: Samples from collaborators originated in the United States, Italy and Spain and spanned both the acute and convalescent phases of COVID-19. The material from the prospective study consisted of cDNA or gDNA derived from T cells, B-cell-depleted T cells, or PBMCs. The dataset comprised deeply sampled blood TCRbeta repertoires from subjects exposed to, actively infected with, or recovered from COVID-19. The repertoires were released in a freely available public database intended as a resource for research on the immune response to SARS-CoV-2. The samples were drawn from two sources: the first 160 participants of the ongoing ImmuneRACE study, and 1,000 to 1,500 subjects contributed by 6 global collaborators. A de-identified subject ID, COVID-19 status, age in years and sex were almost always included in the sample metadata. Where HLA class I and class II types were available, the types were taken from metadata supplied by the sample provider, not from assay-based typing. Overall study outcomes, separate from this receptor: Clinical and demographic metadata were provided uncurated, with the amount varying by source and participant.

TCRbeta CDR3 regions were amplified from genomic DNA by means of the immunoSEQ Assay, a bias-controlled multiplex PCR. Per the authors' processing: The number of nucleated cells in each sample was estimated by amplification of reference gene primers within the assay. To quantify the absolute abundance of each unique TCRbeta CDR3 rearrangement, sequence reads were collapsed and filtered. For each sample, productive Simpson clonality was calculated as the square root of Simpson's diversity index over productive rearrangements. This immuneACCESS table, as held by TCRdb, lists in-frame sequences with V and J called but not all clones. Of the missing ones, under half trace to an unresolved V gene in checked studies; the others have no known cause. The V and J calls and clone size were taken over from that table, and D and trimming were inferred from the DNA. Present in this sample are some 140,000 clones, 79% of which were seen just once. 3% to 4.5% of the sample is held by the ten biggest clonotypes.

The collaborating institutions used their own protocols to collect whole blood in K2EDTA tubes. For TCRbeta analysis, collaborators shipped samples as frozen whole blood, isolated PBMCs, or DNA extracted from either of those sample types. For CDR1 and CDR2, the germline V gene lists SGHRS and YFSETQ. Reading from cysteine to phenylalanine, the CDR3 counts 16 amino acids. Kept here is only the CDR3 DNA, which spans 48 bases and is read in frame from base 1. From V the trimming removes 4 bases and from J it removes 0 bases, while the gene matches leave 8 bases of the junction unaccounted for. With respect to this clone: It has no known antigen specificity. One base away there is no much larger clone; base qualities are not given.

The clonotype was recovered from a man aged 55 to 70 with acute or convalescent COVID-19. The chain is encoded by TRBV5-1 joined to TRBJ2-5; 8 middle bases align to TRBD2. Specimen: peripheral blood. The CDR3 region reads CASSPSSGRYQETQYF. The nucleotide sequence is TGCGCCAGCAGCCCGTCTAGCGGGCGATACCAAGAGACCCAGTACTTC.